The clone carrying this TCR beta chain showed up just a few times. Its specificity is not known. The data were taken from a study of T cells after yellow fever vaccination. Study context: SMART-Seq v4 Ultra Low Input served to prepare low-cell-number fractions.

Study-wide results and caveats: Abundant contaminating clonotypes from the bulk population could appear in FACS-sorted repertoires. Reappearance after the booster was observed for most primary-vaccination clones (around 96% CD4, around 90% CD8).

Template-switching 5'RACE yielded the TCR cDNA; a universal primer site and UMIs were added in the process. A single record per CDR3 protein comes from TCRdb applying MiXCR to the 5' RACE reads. The data show 200,000 to 300,000 distinct CDR3 sequences, about an eighth seen once. The sequences come from CD4+ T cells sorted from PBMCs, collected 45 days after the yellow fever booster vaccination. The sequence was collected from a man in his thirties or forties who received the YFV17D yellow fever vaccine.

CDR3 DNA sequence: TGTGCCAGCAAAACGGGGAGATTAATCGGCTACACCTTC. Residues: CASKTGRLIGYTF. The chain uses TRBV6-5 and TRBJ1-2; D unclear. With 7 bases removed from V and 8 bases from J, the gap between germline ends came to 17 bases. Germline V CDR1 and CDR2: MNHEY, SVGAGI. This CDR3 is built from 13 residues.